The T cell receptor beta chain described here comes from a study of shared clonotypes between healthy human individuals. Findings and limits, study-wide: Sampling covered blood only; tissue repertoires likely differ. Larger estimated richness was generally seen in naive subsets than in memory subsets. Non-shared clonotypes showed lower generation probabilities than clonotypes common to all four donors.

Points on this clone: Its antigen remains unknown. In the same sample, other DNA sequences code for this CDR3.

Per germline, CDR1 SGHRS and CDR2 YFSETQ. The length of the CDR3 is 12 residues. V lost 2 bases and J 4 bases, leaving 7 bases between the germline ends. Sorted-subset replicate PCR reactions were performed with approximately 200 ng DNA, corresponding to about 30,000 T cell genomes. TCRdb's copy holds only in-frame clones and misses some; the assay was immunoSEQ multiplex PCR. The table records 1.4 million or so clones, 98% of them present only once. Sequencing input: naive CD4+ T cells sorted from blood. Subset given: CD45RA+ positively selected. This sequence joins TRBV5-1 and TRBJ2-7; D is possibly TRBD2 (5 bases). The sequence came from a young man in good health. The CDR3 sequence: CASSLLGYEQYF. In DNA form, the CDR3 reads TGCGCCAGCAGCTTACTAGGGTACGAGCAGTACTTC.